The text below deals with one TCR beta chain. What it binds is unknown. There are 13 residues in the CDR3. The V and J ends lost 5 bases and 7 bases respectively, with 14 bases between them. Germline CDR1 MNHEY, CDR2 SMNVEV (reference sequence). The data were taken from a study of CD8 T cells in ankylosing spondylitis. Whole-study findings and limits: A TCR beta motif of eight or nine highly homologous variants seemed to mark ankylosing spondylitis blood.

Preparation of TCR beta libraries was done by quantitative 5'-RACE with molecular barcodes. TCRdb recomputed calls from the 5' RACE reads with MiXCR, one row per CDR3 protein. The sample carries hundreds of thousands of distinct CDR3 sequences, 12% recorded once. The rearrangement links TRBV27 to TRBJ2-5; D gene uncertain. The clonotype originates from a male donor with ankylosing spondylitis. Input material: blood, either unsorted or a sorted T cell fraction (not recorded which). The CDR3 sequence is CASSGEVGATQYF. The DNA for the CDR3 is TGTGCCAGCAGTGGAGAGGTTGGTGCGACCCAGTACTTC.